Presented here are 17 T cell receptor beta chains from one specimen sequenced in a study of identical twins. In TCRdb, the 5' RACE reads were re-called with MiXCR into one record per CDR3 protein. The table shows some 97,000 distinct CDR3 sequences, with less than 6.5% occurring only once. Sequencing was performed on memory T cells sorted from blood. All receptors derive from a woman aged 50 to 60 in good health.

The gene calls are TRBV7-6 and TRBJ2-1, with a weak D call TRBD1 (6 bases). Per the germline V gene, CDR1 is SGHVS and CDR2 is FNYEAQ. There are 19 residues in the CDR3. V was pared by 1 base and J by 9 bases, with 28 bases between. CDR3 sequence reads: CASSLGGSGDESHFVEQFF. DNA of the CDR3: TGTGCCAGCAGCTTAGGGGGGTCAGGGGACGAATCCCATTTTGTTGAGCAGTTCTTC.

This clonotype was seen repeatedly, ten times or more. The CDR3 DNA sequence: TGCAGTGCTAGAGTTAACACTCTGAACACTGAAGCTTTCTTT. It yields the protein CSARVNTLNTEAFF. The chain has TRBV20-1 and TRBJ1-1; the D is unclear. Germline assignment: CDR1 DFQATT and CDR2 SNEGSKA (reference sequence). The CDR3 length is 14 residues. Trimming took off 1 base at V and 0 bases at J, with 9 bases between the two ends.

This clonotype showed up many times. The chain combines TRBV19 with TRBJ2-5, with D perhaps matching TRBD1 (6 bases). Germline V gene data show CDR1 as LNHDA and CDR2 as SQIVND (reference sequence). V dropped 5 bases and J dropped 4 bases, with 23 bases sitting between them. The CDR3 is 17 amino acids. CDR3: CASSLGQSGWDTETQYF. The CDR3 bases are TGTGCCAGTAGTCTTGGACAGTCGGGGTGGGATACAGAGACCCAGTACTTC.

This clonotype came up many times. The gene calls are TRBV20-1 and TRBJ2-2; D may be TRBD2 (6 bases). V lost 0 bases and J 6 bases, leaving 14 bases between the germline ends. CDR1 and CDR2 from the germline V gene are DFQATT and SNEGSKA (reference sequence). The CDR3 is 15 amino acids. CDR3 nucleotide sequence: TGCAGTGCTAGAGATGGGGGAGGAGCCCCCGGGGAGCTGTTTTTT. It codes for CSARDGGGAPGELFF.

This clonotype was detected many times. This rearrangement joins TRBV27 to TRBJ2-1; no definite D call. In germline, CDR1 is MNHEY, CDR2 SMNVEV (reference sequence). V was clipped by 5 bases and J by 0 bases, with 11 bases between them. The CDR3 is 15 residues long. The CDR3, as DNA: TGTGCCAGCAGTGGGTGGATCAGCTCCTACAATGAGCAGTTCTTC. Translation: CASSGWISSYNEQFF.

This clonotype appeared many times. The chain has TRBV12-3 or TRBV12-4 and TRBJ2-6; possible D gene TRBD1, 6 bases. The CDR3 covers 14 residues. The CDR3 region is CAGGDSSGANVLTF. In DNA form, the CDR3 reads TGTGCAGGGGGAGACTCCTCTGGGGCCAACGTCCTGACTTTC.

The genes are TRBV6-4 and TRBJ2-1; maybe TRBD2 (6 bases). The CDR3 is 15 residues long. Trimming pared 3 bases from V and 8 bases from J, leaving 17 bases between. Germline values: CDR1 MRHNA, CDR2 SNTAGT. The CDR3 loop is CASSESSGTGYEQFF. Here the CDR3 DNA reads TGTGCCAGCAGTGAATCCTCCGGGACTGGATATGAGCAGTTCTTC.

This clonotype has at least ten counts. CDR3 loop: CASSQVETQYF. CDR3 DNA sequence: TGTGCCAGCAGCCAGGTAGAGACCCAGTACTTC. V is TRBV14 and J is TRBJ2-5; the D is unclear. Germline V gives CDR1 SGHDN, CDR2 FVKESK. This CDR3 spans 11 amino acids. Deletions cut 3 bases from V and 4 bases from J, with 3 bases between.

Only a few counts were recorded for this clonotype. The V gene is TRBV5-1, the J gene TRBJ1-2, with TRBD1 matching 8 bases. This CDR3 contains 12 residues. The germline gives CDR1 SGHRS, CDR2 YFSETQ. The J segment lost 11 bases and the V segment lost 4 bases, leaving 7 bases of the junction unmatched. The CDR3 here is CASSLDREMYTF. The CDR3 DNA follows: TGCGCCAGCAGCCTGGACAGGGAGATGTACACCTTC. Based on the CDR3 plus reference TRBV5-1 and TRBJ1-2, the full variable domain is KAGVTQTPRYLIKTRGQQVTLSCSPISGHRSVSWYQQTPGQGLQFLFEYFSETQRNKGNFPGRFSGRQFSNSRSEMNVSTLELGDSALYLCASSLDREMYTFGSGTRLTVV.

V is TRBV5-6 and J is TRBJ2-1; 13 positions agree with TRBD2. The CDR3 totals 15 residues. V dropped 0 bases and J dropped 14; count of bases not matched to a gene: 8. Per germline, CDR1 SGHDT and CDR2 YYEEEE. The CDR3 reads CASSLGLAGGLNEFF. DNA of the CDR3: TGTGCCAGCAGCTTGGGACTAGCGGGAGGCCTAAATGAGTTCTTC.

This clonotype was observed at least ten times. The V gene is TRBV24-1, the J gene TRBJ2-1, with 7 bases lining up with TRBD2. CDR1 is KGHDR and CDR2 is SFDVKD in the germline V gene. Germline trimming cut 1 base from V and 9 bases from J; bases unmatched to any gene: 2. The CDR3 extends over 13 amino acids. For the CDR3, the DNA is TGTGCCACCAGTGATTTAGGGAGGGGTGAGCAGTTCTTC. Translated: CATSDLGRGEQFF.

This clonotype showed up many times. The V gene is TRBV4-2, the J gene TRBJ2-1; D might be TRBD1 (5 bases). Germline CDR1 is LGHNA and CDR2 is YNFKEQ. V was shortened by 4 bases and J by 3 bases, with 10 bases between the two germline ends. The CDR3 runs to 14 residues. The CDR3 here is CASSLDRNYNEQFF. As DNA, the CDR3 is TGTGCCAGCAGCCTTGACAGAAACTACAATGAGCAGTTCTTC.

At least ten counts were recorded for this clonotype. V is TRBV2 and J is TRBJ2-1; D call uncertain. The CDR3 has 9 residues. Germline CDR1 is SNHLY and CDR2 is FYNNEI. The V and J ends lost 10 bases and 12 bases respectively, with 10 bases between them. CDR3 loop: CAILPWQFF. The DNA for the CDR3 is TGTGCCATACTACCTTGGCAGTTCTTC.

This clonotype was counted at least ten times. The chain couples TRBV3-1 to TRBJ1-4, with 8 bases identical to TRBD1. The length of the CDR3 is 16 residues. Trimming took 4 bases from V and 7 from J; bases not matched to a gene: 11. The germline V gene encodes CDR1 LGHDT and CDR2 YNNKEL (reference sequence). Here the CDR3 DNA reads TGTGCCAGCAGCCTGGCGGATGGCAGGGGGCTTGAAAAACTGTTTTTT. It is translated as CASSLADGRGLEKLFF.

This clonotype has only a few counts. The J gene is TRBJ2-7, the V gene TRBV4-1, with TRBD2 matching over 7 bases. The CDR3 consists of 14 residues. Germline loops: CDR1 MGHRA, CDR2 YSYEKL. Trimming took 1 base from V and 2 from J; bases not matched to a gene: 2. CDR3 DNA sequence: TGCGCCAGCAGCCAAGGGGCGGGAGCCTACGAGCAGTACTTC. Encoded protein: CASSQGAGAYEQYF.

Ten or more counts support this clonotype. The chain carries TRBV5-1 and TRBJ2-1; TRBD2 might be the D (6 bases). Per the germline V gene, CDR1 is SGHRS and CDR2 is YFSETQ. The CDR3 covers 13 residues. With 4 bases removed from V and 8 bases from J, the gap between germline ends came to 13 bases. CDR3 in amino acids: CASSPWTTDEQFF. CDR3 bases: TGCGCCAGCAGCCCGTGGACTACTGATGAGCAGTTCTTC.

This clonotype occurred many times. This sequence joins TRBV29-1 and TRBJ1-1; 9 nucleotides match TRBD1. The CDR3 runs to 12 residues. The V and J ends lost 7 bases and 5 bases, in that order; junction bases with no gene match: 5. In germline, CDR1 is SQVTM, CDR2 ANQGSEA. CDR3 loop: CSGNRGHTEAFF. CDR3 nucleotide sequence: TGCAGCGGTAACAGGGGGCATACTGAAGCTTTCTTT.